This passage covers 2 T cell receptor beta chains from one sample sequenced in a study of Ad26.COV2.S vaccination and SARS-CoV-2 variants. TCRdb's table, derived via immunoSEQ multiplex PCR, lists solely in-frame clones and lacks some. The sample shows hundreds of thousands of clones, around 90% of them seen only once. Treatment given: around 19 received Ad26.COV2.S at low or high dose, single or two shots; several received placebo; per-sample allocation not given. Specimen acquisition occurred on day 63 following the initial vaccine or placebo injection. This specimen was peripheral blood, taken in a trial of Ad26.COV2.S vaccine versus placebo. All receptors come from a person between 18 and 65 years old who received the Ad26.COV2.S COVID-19 vaccine or a placebo.

This clone has more than one count but fewer than ten. The J gene is TRBJ1-1, the V gene TRBV19; no definite D call. Between the trimmed V and J ends, which lost 5 bases and 0 bases, there was a span of 7 bases. The germline V gene has CDR1 LNHDA and CDR2 SQIVND (reference sequence). This CDR3 region has 13 residues. DNA of the CDR3: TGTGCCAGTAGTGGAGCAATGAACACTGAAGCTTTCTTT. Protein sequence: CASSGAMNTEAFF.

This chain joins TRBV5-1 and TRBJ2-3; TRBD1 matches 7 bases. The CDR3 is 16 residues long. J was trimmed by 6 bases and V by 0 bases; bases with no gene match: 10. Germline V gene lookup returns CDR1 SGHRS and CDR2 YFSETQ. As DNA, the CDR3 is TGCGCCAGCAGCTTGGAACCAGGAACAGGGGTTGATACGCAGTATTTT. It encodes CASSLEPGTGVDTQYF. Full variable domain (missing parts from reference TRBV5-1 and TRBJ2-3): KAGVTQTPRYLIKTRGQQVTLSCSPISGHRSVSWYQQTPGQGLQFLFEYFSETQRNKGNFPGRFSGRQFSNSRSEMNVSTLELGDSALYLCASSLEPGTGVDTQYFGPGTRLTVL.